This is a list of T cell receptor beta chains from one sample in a study of blood T cell repertoires in COVID-19. The method was immunoSEQ multiplex PCR; TCRdb's version includes in-frame clones alone and lacks a portion of them. The sample gives about 74,000 clones, 80% to 90% of which show up once; more than 1.5% is in the top ten. The source material was peripheral blood. The receptors were gathered from a woman of 80 years or more with active or convalescent COVID-19. The CDR3 runs from the conserved cysteine through the conserved F or W. The D gene is left open where the match is weak. Some rows mark clone size as missing; the rest say once, few, many or name a class of expanded clone.

j_call v_call clone_size d_call cdr3_nt cdr3_aa
TRBJ1-3 TRBV7-4 few NA TGTGCCAGCAGCTCGGCACGGGTAAGTGGAAACACCATATATTTT CASSSARVSGNTIYF
TRBJ1-2 TRBV7-2 NA NA TGTGCCAGCAGCTTATCGAGTCTTTATGGCTACACCTTC CASSLSSLYGYTF
TRBJ1-1 TRBV5-1 NA NA TGCGCCAGCAGCTGGGGGCAGGCGAACACTGAAGCTTTCTTT CASSWGQANTEAFF
TRBJ1-5 TRBV19 NA TRBD1 TGTGCCAGTAGCGAGGACAGGGTAGCGCCCCAGCATTTT CASSEDRVAPQHF
TRBJ1-5 TRBV7-2 NA NA TGTGCCAGCAGCTTAGATTCCGTTAGCAATCAGCCCCAGCATTTT CASSLDSVSNQPQHF
TRBJ2-1 TRBV5-6 NA TRBD2 TGTGCCAGCAGCCTAGCGGGTACCTACAATGAGCAGTTCTTC CASSLAGTYNEQFF
TRBJ1-4 TRBV6-5 few NA TGTGCCAGCAGGGCGAGGGGAGGGAATGAAAAACTGTTTTTT CASRARGGNEKLFF
TRBJ1-2 TRBV4-2 few NA TGTGCCAGCAGCCAAGTCGAGTATGGCTACACCTTC CASSQVEYGYTF
TRBJ2-1 TRBV5-1 NA NA TGCGCCAGCACAAATAGCGTATTCTCCTACAATGAGCAGTTCTTC CASTNSVFSYNEQFF
TRBJ1-5 TRBV19 NA NA TGTGCCAGTAGTCTAGGGTTTCCGGCCCAGCATTTT CASSLGFPAQHF
TRBJ1-2 TRBV7-9 once NA TGTGCCAGCAGCCGGGGGGACGGCCACTATGGCTACACCTTC CASSRGDGHYGYTF
TRBJ2-1 TRBV18 NA TRBD2 TGTGCCAGCTCACCCGGGACTAGCGGGAGGCATGAGCAGTTCTTC CASSPGTSGRHEQFF
TRBJ2-2 TRBV28 NA NA TGTGCCAGCAGTTTACCGGACAGACCCGGGGAGCTGTTTTTT CASSLPDRPGELFF
TRBJ2-1 TRBV9 few TRBD2 TGTGCCAGCAGCCCCGGGGAGCTAGCGGGAGAGTTCCAGGGCTCCTACAATGAGCAGTTCTTC CASSPGELAGEFQGSYNEQFF
TRBJ1-2 TRBV19 NA TRBD1 TGTGCCAGTAGTATCGGGACAGGAGACTATGGCTACACCTTC CASSIGTGDYGYTF
TRBJ1-6 TRBV6-2/TRBV6-3 NA TRBD1 TGTGCCAGCAGTCCGCAGACAGGGGGCGTGGGAAATTCACCCCTCCACTTT CASSPQTGGVGNSPLHF
TRBJ1-2 TRBV5-1 NA TRBD1 TGCGCCAGCAGCGGCAGGGGGAACTATGGCTACACCTTC CASSGRGNYGYTF
TRBJ2-3 TRBV4-3 NA TRBD2 TGCGCCAGCAGCCCCCAGACTAGCGGGGGCGCAGATACGCAGTATTTT CASSPQTSGGADTQYF
TRBJ1-1 TRBV12-3/TRBV12-4 once NA TGTGCCAGCAGTTTTATAATTACAGCCGAAGCTTTCTTT CASSFIITAEAFF
TRBJ2-3 TRBV7-7 NA TRBD2 TGTGCTAGCAGCTTCGGACTAGCGGACACAGATACGCAGTATTTT CASSFGLADTDTQYF
TRBJ1-5 TRBV19 NA NA TGTGCCAGTAGAAGCGGACAGCAATATAGCAATCAGCCCCAGCATTTT CASRSGQQYSNQPQHF
TRBJ2-5 TRBV9 NA NA TGTGCCAGCAGCATACAGGGACAAGAGACCCAGTACTTC CASSIQGQETQYF
TRBJ2-5 TRBV11-3 NA NA TGTGCCAGCGCCGGAGGTGTCCAAGAGACCCAGTACTTC CASAGGVQETQYF
TRBJ2-5 TRBV24-1 NA TRBD1 TGTGCCACCAGTGATTGGGTACAGGGGCGGCAAGAGACCCAGTACTTC CATSDWVQGRQETQYF
TRBJ2-3 TRBV4-3 NA NA TGCGCCAGCAGCCGGACACCTCACACAGATACGCAGTATTTT CASSRTPHTDTQYF
TRBJ1-5 TRBV6-6 NA TRBD1 TGTGCCAGCAGTCAAAGATTGACAGGGTGGTGGGGCAATCAGCCCCAGCATTTT CASSQRLTGWWGNQPQHF
TRBJ2-7 TRBV25-1 NA TRBD1 TGTGCCAGCAGTGCCGACAGGGGAACCTACGAGCAGTACTTC CASSADRGTYEQYF
TRBJ1-4 TRBV5-1 NA NA TGCGCCAGCAGCTTGGGGAGGGTCCCAAATGAAAAACTGTTTTTT CASSLGRVPNEKLFF
TRBJ1-1 TRBV2 NA NA TGTGCCAGCAGTCCCGAACAGGGGAACACTGAAGCTTTCTTT CASSPEQGNTEAFF
TRBJ1-1 TRBV18 once NA TGTGCCAGCTCACCAAGTCGCTGGGAGACTGAAGCTTTCTTT CASSPSRWETEAFF
TRBJ2-7 TRBV7-2 NA TRBD1 TGTGCCAGCAGCGACCGGGACAGGGCCGCCTACGAGCAGTACTTC CASSDRDRAAYEQYF
TRBJ2-5 TRBV12-3/TRBV12-4 NA NA TGTGCCAGCAGTGCGTTAGCGGTAGAGACCCAGTACTTC CASSALAVETQYF